This T cell receptor (beta chain) was documented in a study of a mutant IDH1 vaccine in newly diagnosed glioma. The method was immunoSEQ multiplex PCR; TCRdb's version includes in-frame clones alone and lacks a portion of them. The table records about 28,000 clones, roughly nine tenths of them present only once. Time point in this sample: week 5, during vaccination. Every single dose of the vaccine, 300 ug of mutant IDH1 20-mer peptide, came with topical imiquimod. Regarding this clone: The antigen is unknown.

This TCR came from a man aged 18 to 30 with glioma. The material was PBMCs, obtained from a glioma patient whose treatment included an IDH1 peptide vaccine.

CDR3 DNA: TGTGCCATCAGCGCAGGACGGGATAATTCACCCCTCCACTTT. Amino acid sequence: CAISAGRDNSPLHF. The chain recombines TRBV10-3 with TRBJ1-6; D ambiguous. The length of the CDR3 is 14 residues. V was clipped by 6 bases and J by 5 bases, with 11 bases between them. Germline assignment: CDR1 ENHRY and CDR2 SYGVKD.